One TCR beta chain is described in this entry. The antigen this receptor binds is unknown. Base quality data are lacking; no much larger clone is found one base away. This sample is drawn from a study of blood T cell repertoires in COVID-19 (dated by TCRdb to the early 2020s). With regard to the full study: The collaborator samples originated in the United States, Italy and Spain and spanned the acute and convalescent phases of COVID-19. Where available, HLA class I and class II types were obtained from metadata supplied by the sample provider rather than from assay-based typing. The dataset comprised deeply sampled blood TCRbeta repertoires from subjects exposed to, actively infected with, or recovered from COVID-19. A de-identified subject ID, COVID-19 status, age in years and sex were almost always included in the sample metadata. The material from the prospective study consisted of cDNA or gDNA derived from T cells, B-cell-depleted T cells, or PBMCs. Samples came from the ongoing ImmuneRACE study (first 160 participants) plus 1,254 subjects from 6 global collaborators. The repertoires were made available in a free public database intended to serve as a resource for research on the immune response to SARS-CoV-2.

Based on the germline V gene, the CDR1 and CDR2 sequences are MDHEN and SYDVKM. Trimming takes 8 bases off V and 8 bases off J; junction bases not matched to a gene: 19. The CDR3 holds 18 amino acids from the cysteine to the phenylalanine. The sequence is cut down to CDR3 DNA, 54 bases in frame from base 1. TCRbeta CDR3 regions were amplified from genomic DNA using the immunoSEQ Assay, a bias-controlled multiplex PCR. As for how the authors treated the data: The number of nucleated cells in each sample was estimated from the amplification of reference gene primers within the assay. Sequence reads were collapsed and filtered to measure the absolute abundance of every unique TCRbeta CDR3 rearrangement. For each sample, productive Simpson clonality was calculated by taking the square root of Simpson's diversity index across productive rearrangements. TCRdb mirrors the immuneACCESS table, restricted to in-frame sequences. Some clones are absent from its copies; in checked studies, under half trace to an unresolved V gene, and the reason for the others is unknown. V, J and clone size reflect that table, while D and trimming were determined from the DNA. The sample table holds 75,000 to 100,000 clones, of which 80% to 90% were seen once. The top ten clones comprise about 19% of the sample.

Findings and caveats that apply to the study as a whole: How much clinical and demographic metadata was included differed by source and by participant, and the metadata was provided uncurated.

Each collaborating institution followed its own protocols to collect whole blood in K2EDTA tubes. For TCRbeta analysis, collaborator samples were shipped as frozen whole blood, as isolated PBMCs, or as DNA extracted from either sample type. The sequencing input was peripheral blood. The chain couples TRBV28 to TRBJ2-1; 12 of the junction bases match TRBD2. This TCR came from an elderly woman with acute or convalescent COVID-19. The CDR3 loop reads CASGSPDITSGGWDEQFF. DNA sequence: TGTGCCAGCGGGTCCCCCGACATTACTAGCGGGGGGTGGGATGAGCAGTTCTTC. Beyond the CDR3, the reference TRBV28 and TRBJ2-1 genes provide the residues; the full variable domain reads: DVKVTQSSRYLVKRTGEKVFLECVQDMDHENMFWYRQDPGLGLRLIYFSYDVKMKEKGDIPEGYSVSREKKERFSLILESASTNQTSMYLCASGSPDITSGGWDEQFFGPGTRLTVL.